This TCR beta chain appears in the sequencing data of a study of post-analysis software for immune sequencing data. On the study more broadly: Recorded subtypes: relapsing-remitting, secondary progressive, progressive-relapsing; some patients unannotated.

TCR beta cDNA libraries included unique molecular identifiers. From approximately 0.95 to 9.8 million T cells, 400,000 to 500,000 cDNA molecules were obtained. In TCRdb, the PCR reads were re-called with MiXCR into one record per CDR3 protein. This table holds about 770,000 distinct CDR3 sequences, about half found once. This clonotype was found a few times. Its antigen is still unknown. This CDR3 comprises 16 residues. With 1 base removed from V and 9 bases from J, the gap between germline ends came to 16 bases. The germline V gene encodes CDR1 LNHNV and CDR2 YYDKDF (reference sequence). General observations from the study: There was significantly lower normalized Chao1 diversity in multiple sclerosis patients than in controls. Same-batch preparations were strongly co-clustered by F measure. In patients, about 5 TRBV segments were more frequent than in controls, with TRBV5-6, TRBV5-1 and TRBV20-1 among them.

The rearrangement joins TRBV15 to TRBJ1-6; D gene uncertain. This receptor was obtained from a girl between 5 and 17 years old with multiple sclerosis. Source material: blood. The CDR3 is CATSRASGEAGSPLHF. The CDR3 bases are TGTGCCACCAGCAGAGCTTCTGGGGAGGCAGGTTCACCCCTCCACTTT.